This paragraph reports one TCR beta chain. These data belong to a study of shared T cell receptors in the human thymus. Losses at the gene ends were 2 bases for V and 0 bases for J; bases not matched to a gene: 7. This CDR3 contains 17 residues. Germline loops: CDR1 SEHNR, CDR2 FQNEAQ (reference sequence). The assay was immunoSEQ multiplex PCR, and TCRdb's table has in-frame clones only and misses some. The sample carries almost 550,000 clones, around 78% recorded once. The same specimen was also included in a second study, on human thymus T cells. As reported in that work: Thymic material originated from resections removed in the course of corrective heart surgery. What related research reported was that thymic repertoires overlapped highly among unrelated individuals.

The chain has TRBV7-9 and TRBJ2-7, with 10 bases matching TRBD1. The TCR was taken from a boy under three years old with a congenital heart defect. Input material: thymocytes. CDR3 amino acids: CASSLHPGQGNSYEQYF. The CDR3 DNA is TGTGCCAGCAGCTTACACCCGGGACAGGGGAACTCCTACGAGCAGTACTTC.